This T cell receptor (beta chain) comes out of a study of blood T cell repertoires in COVID-19 (dated by TCRdb to about 2020). General notes on the study: Samples covering the acute and convalescent phases of COVID-19 were provided by collaborators in the United States, Italy and Spain. Nearly every sample came with metadata listing a de-identified subject ID, COVID-19 status, age in years and sex. A freely available public database, intended as a resource for researchers studying the immune response to SARS-CoV-2, is where the repertoires were released. The material from the prospective study consisted of cDNA or gDNA derived from T cells, B-cell-depleted T cells, or PBMCs. Subjects who had been exposed to COVID-19, were actively infected with it, or had recovered from it provided the deeply sampled blood TCRbeta repertoires that made up the dataset. The samples were drawn from two sources: the first 160 participants of the ongoing ImmuneRACE study, and over 1,000 subjects contributed by 6 global collaborators. HLA class I and class II types, where available, came from metadata supplied by the sample provider rather than from assay-based typing. What the work shows at the level of the full study, not this receptor alone: The quantity of clinical and demographic metadata differed by source and by participant and was supplied without curation.

This clone was observed a single time. What this receptor recognizes is not known. No much larger clonotype is one base removed from it; base qualities were not supplied. The collaborating institutions used their own protocols to collect whole blood in K2EDTA tubes. For TCRbeta analysis, collaborators shipped samples in one of three forms: frozen whole blood, isolated PBMCs, or DNA extracted from either of those sample types. TCRbeta CDR3 regions were amplified from genomic DNA by means of the immunoSEQ Assay, a bias-controlled multiplex PCR. The paper's processing steps were these. Nucleated cell counts per sample were estimated from amplification of reference gene primers within the assay. To quantify the absolute abundance of each unique TCRbeta CDR3 rearrangement, sequence reads were collapsed and filtered. For each sample, productive Simpson clonality was calculated as the square root of Simpson's diversity index across productive rearrangements. The table was pulled from immuneACCESS by TCRdb, which kept in-frame rearrangements only. Such tables lose some clones; where checked, under half of the loss comes from unresolved V genes, and the rest has no known cause. V, J and clone size are taken as reported in that table, and D and trimming were inferred from the DNA itself. This sample is represented by about 130,000 clones; roughly four fifths of them were singletons. More than 10% of the sample comes from the top ten.

According to the germline V gene (reference sequence), CDR1 reads MNHNY and CDR2 reads SVGAGI. Between the V and J ends, shortened by 4 bases and 8 bases respectively, the junction contains 23 bases. Reading from cysteine to phenylalanine, the CDR3 counts 16 amino acids. Solely the CDR3 DNA is kept, with 48 bases framed from the first base. The chain is encoded by TRBV6-6 joined to TRBJ1-2; the D segment could be TRBD1, given 6 matching bases. The material sequenced was peripheral blood. This TCR came from a human donor in a cohort sampled during active COVID-19. Here is the DNA: TGTGCCAGCAGTTTACACCCCCACAGGGCCGACGGGGGCTACACCTTC. Protein translation: CASSLHPHRADGGYTF.